This is a list of T cell receptor beta chains from one sample in a study of CD8 T cells in Susac syndrome. TCRdb used MiXCR to reprocess the immunoSEQ multiplex PCR reads, holding one entry per CDR3 protein. The sample contains about 150,000 distinct CDR3 sequences, 85% to 95% of which appear only once. The sequenced sample was CD8+ T cells from PBMCs. These receptors all stem from a human donor with multiple sclerosis. The CDR3 runs from the conserved cysteine through the conserved F or W. The D gene is left open where the match is weak. Expanded clones are given a class, and other clones once, few, many or no size at all.

D	size	V	J	DNA	CDR3
TRBD2	.	TRBV6-6	TRBJ2-1	TGTGCCAGCAGTTACGTGAGTAGCGGGGACAATGAGCAGTTCTTC	CASSYVSSGDNEQFF
TRBD2	.	TRBV4-1	TRBJ2-5	TGCGCCAGCAGCCAAGTGCCCCCGGGGGGGGAAGAGACCCAGTACTTC	CASSQVPPGGEETQYF
TRBD1	few	TRBV30	TRBJ2-7	TGTGCCTGGAGTGTCGCGACAGGGAAATATTTCGAGCAGTACTTC	CAWSVATGKYFEQYF
.	.	TRBV5-1	TRBJ2-1	TGCGCCAGCAGCTTTGTGAGTAACCGCAATGAGCAGTTCTTC	CASSFVSNRNEQFF
TRBD1	.	TRBV20-1	TRBJ1-6	TGCAGTGCTCGAATCCGGGACAGGGGTTCACCCCTCCACTTT	CSARIRDRGSPLHF
.	.	TRBV13	TRBJ2-7	TGTGCCAGCAGCTTGGGCTTATCCTACGAGCAGTACTTC	CASSLGLSYEQYF
TRBD1	.	TRBV9	TRBJ2-5	TGTGCCAGCAGCGAGGGACAGGGGAGGGAGACCCAGTACTTC	CASSEGQGRETQYF
.	.	TRBV2	TRBJ1-2	TGTGCCACGAGGGACGGATACTATGGCTACACCTTC	CATRDGYYGYTF
.	.	TRBV6-2/TRBV6-3	TRBJ1-5	TGTGCCAGCAGTTCTGGGGGAACGGCTCAGCCCCAGCATTTT	CASSSGGTAQPQHF
TRBD2	once	TRBV7-6	TRBJ2-5	TGTGCCAGCAGCCCTGGGACTAGCGGGAGGGCAGCGGAGACCCAGTACTTC	CASSPGTSGRAAETQYF
TRBD1	.	TRBV3-1	TRBJ1-1	TGTGCCAGCAGCCAAGATTACAGGGGTTCTTTCTTT	CASSQDYRGSFF
.	.	TRBV20-1	TRBJ1-6	TGCAGTGCTAGAGGCGGGGAGGGCTCACCCCTCCACTTT	CSARGGEGSPLHF
TRBD2	.	TRBV7-8	TRBJ2-5	TGTGCCAGCAGCCCTAGAGAGCGGGGGGAGACCCAGTACTTC	CASSPRERGETQYF
.	.	TRBV30	TRBJ1-1	TGTGCCTGGAGTGTGTCTCGGGGACTGAACACTGAAGCTTTCTTT	CAWSVSRGLNTEAFF
.	.	TRBV12-5	TRBJ2-1	TGTGCTAGTGGTTTGTCTCGGAACAATGAGCAGTTCTTC	CASGLSRNNEQFF
.	.	TRBV11-2	TRBJ2-7	TGTGCCAGCAGCTTCCGCAGGGAAGCCTACGAGCAGTACTTC	CASSFRREAYEQYF
.	.	TRBV25-1	TRBJ1-2	TGTGCCAGCAGTGAATCGGGGGGAGGAAACTATGGCTACACCTTC	CASSESGGGNYGYTF
.	.	TRBV20-1	TRBJ2-6	TGCAGTGCTAGAGAGGACCACTCTGGGGCCAACGTCCTGACTTTC	CSAREDHSGANVLTF
.	.	TRBV5-6	TRBJ2-1	TGTGCCAGCAGCCCCACGGACCACGGGCAGTTCTTC	CASSPTDHGQFF
.	.	TRBV5-1	TRBJ1-1	TGCGCCAGCAGCTGGACACCGGGACACTTGAACACTGAAGCTTTCTTT	CASSWTPGHLNTEAFF
.	.	TRBV12-3/TRBV12-4	TRBJ1-3	TGTGCCAGCAGTTTAGAGGAGACATTGATTTGGCGAAACACCATATATTTT	CASSLEETLIWRNTIYF
.	.	TRBV15	TRBJ1-1	TGTGCCACCAGCAGAGATATGAACACTGAAGCTTTCTTT	CATSRDMNTEAFF
.	few	TRBV12-3/TRBV12-4	TRBJ2-7	TGTGCCAGCAGTTTGGCGGGGGCCTCCTACGAGCAGTACTTC	CASSLAGASYEQYF
TRBD2	.	TRBV7-9	TRBJ2-3	TGTGCCAGCACGCTGGGACTAGCGGGCACAGATACGCAGTATTTT	CASTLGLAGTDTQYF
TRBD2	.	TRBV9	TRBJ2-3	TGTGCCAGCAGCGTAGAGGGTAGCGGGGGGGCCCTAGATACGCAGTATTTT	CASSVEGSGGALDTQYF
.	.	TRBV30	TRBJ1-1	TGTGCCTGGAGTGTACGGTGGAAGATGAACACTGAAGCTTTCTTT	CAWSVRWKMNTEAFF
TRBD1	.	TRBV20-1	TRBJ2-2	TGCAGTGCTACGAACAGGGGCGCCCCAACCGGGGAGCTGTTTTTT	CSATNRGAPTGELFF
.	.	TRBV20-1	TRBJ2-3	TGCAGTGCTAGACAGGAACTCACAGATACGCAGTATTTT	CSARQELTDTQYF
TRBD1	.	TRBV27	TRBJ2-1	TGTGCCAGCAGTCCCTATGGACAGGATGACAATGAGCAGTTCTTC	CASSPYGQDDNEQFF
TRBD2	.	TRBV4-1	TRBJ2-1	TGCGCCAGCAGAGGGCTAGCGGGGGGGAATGAGCAGTTCTTC	CASRGLAGGNEQFF
TRBD1	.	TRBV20-1	TRBJ2-7	TGCAGTGTGGTAGGGGGCTCAGGCTACGAGCAGTACTTC	CSVVGGSGYEQYF
.	.	TRBV7-9	TRBJ2-7	TGTGCCAGCAGCCACCCCGGGAGCTACGAGCAGTACTTC	CASSHPGSYEQYF
.	.	TRBV12-5	TRBJ1-1	TGTGCTAGTGGTTTGGTCATAGACACGCCGAACACTGAAGCTTTCTTT	CASGLVIDTPNTEAFF
.	.	TRBV30	TRBJ2-7	TGTGCCTGGTCGACCGGGGATTACGAGCAGTACTTC	CAWSTGDYEQYF
.	.	TRBV6-1	TRBJ1-2	TGTGCCAGCAGTGAAGTCGCAGGGTGGGAGCTCTATGGCTACACCTTC	CASSEVAGWELYGYTF
.	.	TRBV2	TRBJ1-3	TGTGCCAGCAGTGATCCCATATATTTT	CASSDPIYF
TRBD2	.	TRBV28	TRBJ2-3	TGTGCCAGCAGTTCCCGGACTAGTTCCACAGATACGCAGTATTTT	CASSSRTSSTDTQYF
.	.	TRBV20-1	TRBJ1-4	TGCAGTGCTAGATGGCCCTTGGCGGCTAATGAAAAACTGTTTTTT	CSARWPLAANEKLFF
.	.	TRBV6-6	TRBJ2-5	TGTGCCAGCAGTTATCTCCAGGGGGGCCAAGAGACCCAGTACTTC	CASSYLQGGQETQYF
TRBD2	.	TRBV29-1	TRBJ2-1	TGCAGCGCCGACGGCGGGAGGGGCAAATCCTACAATGAGCAGTTCTTC	CSADGGRGKSYNEQFF
.	.	TRBV2	TRBJ2-2	TGTGCCAGCGGACCGGGTGCGGACACCGGGGAGCTGTTTTTT	CASGPGADTGELFF
.	.	TRBV14	TRBJ2-5	TGTGCCAGCAGCCAAGGGGCAGGGGCCCGCGGGACCCAGTACTTC	CASSQGAGARGTQYF
.	.	TRBV2	TRBJ1-4	TGTGCCAGCTCGTCGTGGATCACCTCTAATGAAAAACTGTTTTTT	CASSSWITSNEKLFF